What follows are 9 T cell receptor beta chains derived from one specimen sequenced in a study of CD8 T cells in Susac syndrome. 0.5 to 1 ug RNA was reverse transcribed with random hexamers. TCRdb re-called the immunoSEQ multiplex PCR reads through MiXCR, storing one row per CDR3 protein. The sample lists some 200,000 distinct CDR3 sequences, roughly 91% occurring once. The sequencing input was CD4+ T cells from PBMCs. Receptors were obtained from a human donor with Susac syndrome.

The rearrangement links TRBV28 to TRBJ2-7, with 8 bases identical to TRBD1. This CDR3 has 14 residues. CDR1 is MDHEN, CDR2 SYDVKM, per germline. V trimming: 6 bases; J trimming: 4 bases; junction bases outside the gene matches: 8. The CDR3 loop is CASSPRTGPYEQYF. CDR3 nucleotide sequence: TGTGCCAGCAGCCCGAGGACAGGGCCATACGAGCAGTACTTC.

The V and J genes are TRBV6-5 and TRBJ1-1, with 7 bases identical to TRBD1. This CDR3 comprises 13 residues. Germline CDR1 and CDR2: MNHEY and SVGAGI. J lost 8 bases, V lost 7 bases, and 10 bases had no gene match. The CDR3 reads CASTKATGSEAFF. The DNA of the CDR3 is TGTGCCAGCACCAAAGCGACAGGGTCAGAAGCTTTCTTT.

The rearrangement links TRBV2 to TRBJ2-7; D is ambiguous. The CDR3 totals 11 residues. Trimming cost V 6 bases and J 0 bases, with 3 bases left between them. The germline V gene has CDR1 SNHLY and CDR2 FYNNEI. CDR3 amino acids: CASRASYEQYF. CDR3 DNA sequence: TGTGCCAGCAGGGCCTCCTACGAGCAGTACTTC.

This chain connects TRBV2 to TRBJ2-5, with D tentatively TRBD1 or TRBD2 (6 bases each). V was pared by 4 bases and J by 4 bases, with 13 bases between. Germline CDR1 reads SNHLY; CDR2 reads FYNNEI. The CDR3 loop spans 14 amino acids. CDR3 residues: CASSVGGGTETQYF. CDR3 bases: TGTGCCAGCAGTGTAGGAGGGGGAACAGAGACCCAGTACTTC.

This clonotype came up once. The chain carries TRBV5-1 and TRBJ1-1; D unresolved. CDR1 and CDR2 (germline): SGHRS, YFSETQ. This CDR3 contains 14 residues. Trimming removed 0 bases at V and 1 base at J, with 7 bases between. CDR3 region: CASSLVGQNTEAFF. For the CDR3, the DNA is TGCGCCAGCAGCTTGGTGGGCCAGAACACTGAAGCTTTCTTT.

This clonotype came up once. This chain connects TRBV20-1 to TRBJ2-7, with TRBD2 matching 7 bases. The germline V gene encodes CDR1 DFQATT and CDR2 SNEGSKA (reference sequence). V lost 1 base, J lost 2 bases, and 8 bases stayed unmatched. This CDR3 spans 15 amino acids. The CDR3 DNA reads as TGCAGTGCTAGAGGGGCTAGCGGATTGGCCTACGAGCAGTACTTC. The encoded protein is CSARGASGLAYEQYF.

The chain is built from TRBV3-1 and TRBJ1-1, with D perhaps TRBD1 (5 bases). This CDR3 spans 13 amino acids. V was pared by 4 bases and J by 4 bases, with 10 bases between. CDR1 LGHDT and CDR2 YNNKEL come from the germline V gene (reference sequence). The CDR3 is CASSPSGGTEAFF. CDR3 sequence (DNA): TGTGCCAGCAGCCCTTCGGGGGGCACTGAAGCTTTCTTT.

This clonotype was recorded a few times. The chain employs TRBV2 and TRBJ2-5; D call uncertain. Trimming stripped 5 bases from V and 5 bases from J, with 9 bases between. The CDR3 runs 12 residues. Per the germline V gene, CDR1 is SNHLY and CDR2 is FYNNEI. The CDR3 sequence: CASSPARETQYF. The DNA for the CDR3 is TGTGCCAGCAGTCCCGCGAGGGAGACCCAGTACTTC.

J is TRBJ2-7 and V is TRBV4-1; TRBD2 agrees at 9 bases. The V segment lost 0 bases and the J segment 3 bases; nucleotides outside the gene matches: 6. The length of the CDR3 is 16 residues. Per germline, CDR1 MGHRA and CDR2 YSYEKL. CDR3 amino acids: CASSQDKAGGYYEQYF. CDR3 nucleotides: TGCGCCAGCAGCCAAGATAAAGCGGGGGGATACTACGAGCAGTACTTC.